These 19 T cell receptor beta chains came from one sample sequenced in a study of blood T cell repertoires in COVID-19. Libraries were prepared by immunoSEQ multiplex PCR; TCRdb keeps only in-frame clonotypes and omits some of them. The sample lists some 140,000 clones, around 79% occurring once. The sample comprised peripheral blood. Receptor source: a man aged 60 to 75 with acute or convalescent COVID-19.

The chain employs TRBV12-3 or TRBV12-4 and TRBJ2-3, with D possibly TRBD2 on 6 matching bases. Trimming left V 8 bases short and J 2 bases short, with 11 bases between. This CDR3 is 13 amino acids long. CDR3 protein: CASGAGSTDTQYF. The CDR3 bases are TGTGCCAGCGGGGCGGGATCCACAGATACGCAGTATTTT.

The chain recombines TRBV7-6 with TRBJ2-7; 8 bases match TRBD1. Germline values: CDR1 SGHVS, CDR2 FNYEAQ. V was clipped by 1 base and J by 3 bases; unmatched bases: 14. The CDR3 contains 18 residues. CDR3 bases: TGTGCCAGCAGCTTAGGGACAGGGAGTAGGTATGGAGGCTACGAGCAGTACTTC. This translates into CASSLGTGSRYGGYEQYF.

The chain has TRBV30 and TRBJ1-6, with D tentatively TRBD1 (5 bases). This CDR3 region has 15 residues. Trimming left V 4 bases short and J 2 bases short, with 12 bases between. Germline V gives CDR1 GTSNPN, CDR2 SVGIG (reference sequence). DNA for the CDR3: TGTGCCTGGAATGGGGCGCTACCCTATAATTCACCCCTCCACTTT. This translates into CAWNGALPYNSPLHF.

The rearrangement joins TRBV5-5 to TRBJ2-2; D is unresolved. The V and J ends lost 1 base and 6 bases respectively, with 7 bases between them. CDR3 length equals 13 residues. Germline V gene sequence: CDR1 SGHKS, CDR2 YYEKEE (reference sequence). In DNA, the CDR3 is TGTGCCAGCAGCTTGTCCCCGGCCGGGGAGCTGTTTTTT. It specifies CASSLSPAGELFF.

This chain uses TRBV7-2 with TRBJ1-5; 8 bases fit TRBD1. This CDR3 has 15 amino acids. Trimming at V came to 5 bases and at J to 1 base, leaving 4 bases not matched to a gene. Germline V CDR1 and CDR2: SGHTA, FQGNSA. CDR3 loop: CASSLTGASNQPQHF. The CDR3 DNA reads as TGTGCCAGCAGCCTGACAGGGGCGAGCAATCAGCCCCAGCATTTT. The entire variable domain, with the rest obtained from reference TRBV7-2 and TRBJ1-5, is as follows: GAGVSQSPSNKVTEKGKDVELRCDPISGHTALYWYRQSLGQGLEFLIYFQGNSAPDKSGLPSDRFSAERTGGSVSTLTIQRTQQEDSAVYLCASSLTGASNQPQHFGDGTRLSIL.

This clone was recorded only once. The chain recombines TRBV29-1 with TRBJ2-7, with D possibly being TRBD1 (5 bases). This CDR3 has 9 residues. V lost 6 bases, J lost 11 bases, and 11 bases lay in between. Germline CDR1 and CDR2: SQVTM and ANQGSEA. The CDR3 reads CSVDTMEYF. The CDR3 nucleotides read TGCAGCGTGGACACGATGGAGTACTTC.

The rearrangement links TRBV6-6 to TRBJ2-2; TRBD1 aligns across 9 bases. The CDR3 contains 14 residues. The germline CDR1 and CDR2 sequences are MNHNY and SVGAGI (reference sequence). After removal of 6 bases from V and 3 bases from J, the junction contained 2 bases not matched to a gene. This CDR3 is CASRQGAYTGELFF. The CDR3 nucleotides are TGTGCCAGCAGACAGGGGGCCTACACCGGGGAGCTGTTTTTT.

The chain joins TRBV4-3 to TRBJ2-1; 7 nucleotides line up with TRBD1. The CDR3 totals 15 residues. V was pared by 1 base and J by 3 bases, with 3 bases of the junction left unmatched. Per germline, CDR1 LGHNA and CDR2 YSLEER. The CDR3 region is CASSQAYRGYNEQFF. CDR3 coding DNA: TGCGCCAGCAGCCAAGCGTACAGGGGCTACAATGAGCAGTTCTTC.

Only one count was recorded for this clone. The rearrangement links TRBV12-3 or TRBV12-4 to TRBJ2-7; D remains unclear. V gave up 5 bases and J gave up 0 bases, with 8 bases separating them. The CDR3 extends over 13 amino acids. The CDR3 region has the DNA TGTGCCAGCAGTCCGGAGACCTCCTACGAGCAGTACTTC. Its translation is CASSPETSYEQYF.

This clone was picked up a small number of times. The chain carries TRBV4-3 and TRBJ1-1; no reliable D call. The CDR3 consists of 14 residues. In germline, CDR1 is LGHNA, CDR2 YSLEER. Trimming cost V 1 base and J 0 bases, with 6 bases left between them. The DNA for the CDR3 is TGCGCCAGCAGCCAAGTCGCTATGAACACTGAAGCTTTCTTT. Translating it yields CASSQVAMNTEAFF.

This sequence joins TRBV21-1 and TRBJ1-5; TRBD1 reflects the table's D call only, with no check against the DNA. TRBV21-1 is a documented pseudogene. The CDR3 spans 17 residues. The CDR3: CASSRRTGTAENQPQHF. The DNA of the CDR3 is TGTGCCAGCAGTCGAAGAACCGGGACAGCCGAAAATCAGCCCCAGCATTTT.

The chain links TRBV15 to TRBJ1-5; D is ambiguous. V shed 1 base and J shed 5 bases, with 12 bases lying between them. The CDR3 has 15 amino acids. The germline V gene encodes CDR1 LNHNV and CDR2 YYDKDF (reference sequence). DNA for the CDR3: TGTGCCACCAGCAGAGTAGGAGGTCCTGATCAGCCCCAGCATTTT. It translates to CATSRVGGPDQPQHF. Filled out from reference TRBV15 and TRBJ1-5, the complete variable domain reads DAMVIQNPRYQVTQFGKPVTLSCSQTLNHNVMYWYQQKSSQAPKLLFHYYDKDFNNEADTPDNFQSRRPNTSFCFLDIRSPGLGDTAMYLCATSRVGGPDQPQHFGDGTRLSIL.

This chain connects TRBV14 to TRBJ1-1; 8 positions match TRBD1. This CDR3 region has 15 residues. The germline gives CDR1 SGHDN, CDR2 FVKESK. V was pared by 4 bases and J by 2 bases, with 6 bases of the junction left unmatched. The CDR3 protein is CASSPGDRSNTEAFF. DNA for the CDR3: TGTGCCAGCAGCCCAGGGGACAGGAGTAACACTGAAGCTTTCTTT.

This chain connects TRBV5-1 to TRBJ1-2; D is undetermined. Trimming took off 0 bases at V and 4 bases at J, with 13 bases between the two ends. The CDR3 is made up of 15 amino acids. Germline V gene lookup returns CDR1 SGHRS and CDR2 YFSETQ. Here the CDR3 reads CASSLASTTGYGYTF. The CDR3 nucleotides are TGCGCCAGCAGCTTGGCGTCCACCACGGGCTATGGCTACACCTTC.

The rearrangement uses TRBV20-1 and TRBJ2-1; D might be TRBD2 (5 bases). From germline, CDR1 is DFQATT and CDR2 SNEGSKA (reference sequence). V lost 3 bases and J 7 bases, leaving 16 bases between the germline ends. The CDR3 is 14 residues long. CDR3 DNA sequence: TGCAGTGCTAGTCCGGGATCCTCGGCAAATGAGCAGTTCTTC. The encoded protein is CSASPGSSANEQFF.

The V call is TRBV7-9, the J call TRBJ2-3, with TRBD2 matching over 11 bases. V lost 5 bases to trimming and J lost 4 bases; unmatched junction nucleotides: 14. CDR3 length: 18 residues. The germline V gene has CDR1 SEHNR and CDR2 FQNEAQ (reference sequence). The DNA for the CDR3 is TGTGCCAGCAGCGCTCCGAAAACCCTAGCGGGAGGACCAGATACGCAGTATTTT. It yields the protein CASSAPKTLAGGPDTQYF.

This clone was seen just once. The chain carries TRBV10-3 and TRBJ2-1, with D possibly matching TRBD2 (6 bases). Germline V gene data show CDR1 as ENHRY and CDR2 as SYGVKD. V lost 10 bases and J lost 5, with 18 bases in between. The CDR3 covers 14 residues. For the CDR3, the DNA is TGTGCCACCTCCCCTCTAGCGACTAACAATGAGCAGTTCTTC. Protein sequence: CATSPLATNNEQFF.

Here the CDR3 DNA reads TGTGCCAGCAGCCAAGAAATTAGCGACTCCTACGAGCAGTACTTC. Its protein is CASSQEISDSYEQYF. The J gene is TRBJ2-7, the V gene TRBV4-2, with a tentative D call TRBD2 (5 bases). Germline lookup yields CDR1 LGHNA and CDR2 YNFKEQ. Trimming removed 0 bases from V and 0 bases from J, with 9 bases in between. The CDR3 length is 15 residues.

This clone came up a few times. V usage is TRBV6-6 and J usage is TRBJ1-2; maybe TRBD1 (6 bases). The germline V gene has CDR1 MNHNY and CDR2 SVGAGI (reference sequence). This CDR3 is 13 amino acids long. Deletions cut 8 bases from V and 0 bases from J, with 10 bases between. CDR3 loop: CASRDTANYGYTF. For the CDR3, the DNA is TGTGCCAGCCGGGACACAGCTAACTATGGCTACACCTTC.